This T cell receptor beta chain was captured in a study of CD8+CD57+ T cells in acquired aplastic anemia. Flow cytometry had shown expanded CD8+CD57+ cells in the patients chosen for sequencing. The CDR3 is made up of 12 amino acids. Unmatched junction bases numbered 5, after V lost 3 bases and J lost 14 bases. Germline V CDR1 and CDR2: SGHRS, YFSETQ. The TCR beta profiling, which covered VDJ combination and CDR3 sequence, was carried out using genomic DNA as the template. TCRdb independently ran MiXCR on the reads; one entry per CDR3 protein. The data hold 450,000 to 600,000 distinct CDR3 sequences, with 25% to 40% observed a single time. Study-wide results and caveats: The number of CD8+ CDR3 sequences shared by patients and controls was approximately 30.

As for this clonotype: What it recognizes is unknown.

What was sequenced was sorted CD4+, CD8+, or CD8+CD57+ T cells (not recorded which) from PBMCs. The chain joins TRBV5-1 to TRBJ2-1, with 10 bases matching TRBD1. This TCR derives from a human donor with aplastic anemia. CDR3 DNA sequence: TGCGCCAGCAGCTACGACAGGGGGCTGGAGTTCTTC. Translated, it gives CASSYDRGLEFF. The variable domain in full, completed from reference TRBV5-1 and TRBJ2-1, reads KAGVTQTPRYLIKTRGQQVTLSCSPISGHRSVSWYQQTPGQGLQFLFEYFSETQRNKGNFPGRFSGRQFSNSRSEMNVSTLELGDSALYLCASSYDRGLEFFGPGTRLTVL.